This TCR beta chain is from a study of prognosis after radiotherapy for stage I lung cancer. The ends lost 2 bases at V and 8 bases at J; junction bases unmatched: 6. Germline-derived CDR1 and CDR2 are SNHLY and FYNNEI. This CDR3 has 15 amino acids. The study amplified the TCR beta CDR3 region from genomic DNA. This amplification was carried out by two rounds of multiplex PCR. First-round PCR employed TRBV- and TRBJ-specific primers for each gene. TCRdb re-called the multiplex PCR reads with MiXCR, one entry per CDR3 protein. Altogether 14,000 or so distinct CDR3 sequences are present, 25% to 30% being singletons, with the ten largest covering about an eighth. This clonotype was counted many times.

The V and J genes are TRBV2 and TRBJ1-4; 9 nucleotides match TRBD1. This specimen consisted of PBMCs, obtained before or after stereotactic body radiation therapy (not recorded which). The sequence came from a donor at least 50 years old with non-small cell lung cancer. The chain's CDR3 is CASSESRQGVEKLFF. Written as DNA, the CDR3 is TGTGCCAGCAGTGAATCGAGACAGGGGGTCGAAAAACTGTTTTTT.